The rows below give T cell receptor beta chains drawn from one sample of a study of T-cell reconstitution after alpha-beta-depleted transplantation in children. TCRdb reprocessed the PCR reads with MiXCR, giving one entry per CDR3 protein. In the table there are about 600,000 distinct CDR3 sequences, approximately 13% of which are singletons. This specimen consisted of PBMCs, mostly from graft donor cells, obtained 360 days after TCRalphabeta/CD19-depleted stem cell transplant. These TCRs come from a male patient between 5 and 17 years old who had a stem cell transplant for acute myeloid leukemia, so the T cells may come from the graft donor. Both conserved end residues are part of each CDR3. The D gene is left open where the match is weak. A row's size may be missing; if present it is once, few, many or a size class.

J gene: TRBJ2-7
V gene: TRBV10-3
D gene: TRBD1
clone size: -
CDR3 protein: CAISERDSLSYEQYF
CDR3 DNA: TGTGCCATCAGTGAAAGGGACAGTCTTTCCTACGAGCAGTACTTC

J gene: TRBJ2-2
V gene: TRBV27
D gene: -
clone size: -
CDR3 protein: CASTASATGELFF
CDR3 DNA: TGTGCCAGCACGGCTAGCGCCACCGGGGAGCTGTTTTTT

J gene: TRBJ2-2
V gene: TRBV27
D gene: TRBD1
clone size: -
CDR3 protein: CASSPRQGVTGELFF
CDR3 DNA: TGTGCCAGCAGTCCCAGACAGGGTGTCACCGGGGAGCTGTTTTTT

J gene: TRBJ2-5
V gene: TRBV29-1
D gene: -
clone size: few
CDR3 protein: CSRGEGSGGKETQYF
CDR3 DNA: TGCAGCCGAGGGGAAGGGAGCGGAGGCAAAGAGACCCAGTACTTC

J gene: TRBJ2-1
V gene: TRBV5-1
D gene: TRBD1
clone size: many
CDR3 protein: CASSDYRGHNEQFF
CDR3 DNA: TGCGCCAGCAGCGACTACAGGGGGCACAATGAGCAGTTCTTC

J gene: TRBJ2-1
V gene: TRBV20-1
D gene: TRBD1
clone size: -
CDR3 protein: CSAVGQGTHNEQFF
CDR3 DNA: TGCAGTGCTGTGGGACAGGGGACCCACAATGAGCAGTTCTTC

J gene: TRBJ2-5
V gene: TRBV7-8
D gene: TRBD1
clone size: few
CDR3 protein: CASSLHRGRKTQYF
CDR3 DNA: TGTGCCAGCAGCTTACACAGGGGGCGGAAGACCCAGTACTTC

J gene: TRBJ2-1
V gene: TRBV28
D gene: -
clone size: -
CDR3 protein: CASSSDSTFLFYNEQFF
CDR3 DNA: TGTGCCAGCAGTTCCGACTCCACATTCCTCTTCTACAATGAGCAGTTCTTC

J gene: TRBJ2-1
V gene: TRBV10-3
D gene: TRBD2
clone size: many
CDR3 protein: CATEGGTSGDRGQFF
CDR3 DNA: TGTGCCACCGAGGGGGGGACTAGCGGGGACAGAGGGCAGTTCTTC

J gene: TRBJ1-3
V gene: TRBV7-9
D gene: -
clone size: few
CDR3 protein: CASSLVGDPGNTIYF
CDR3 DNA: TGTGCCAGCAGCTTAGTTGGGGATCCAGGAAACACCATATATTTT

J gene: TRBJ2-7
V gene: TRBV20-1
D gene: -
clone size: many
CDR3 protein: CSASLGNSYEQYF
CDR3 DNA: TGCAGTGCTAGTCTGGGGAACTCCTACGAGCAGTACTTC

J gene: TRBJ2-1
V gene: TRBV5-1
D gene: TRBD2
clone size: few
CDR3 protein: CASSLAGVGRQYNEQFF
CDR3 DNA: TGCGCCAGCAGCTTGGCCGGGGTCGGGAGGCAATACAATGAGCAGTTCTTC

J gene: TRBJ2-5
V gene: TRBV20-1
D gene: -
clone size: many
CDR3 protein: CSATGPPEETQYF
CDR3 DNA: TGCAGTGCTACAGGGCCACCAGAAGAGACCCAGTACTTC

J gene: TRBJ2-7
V gene: TRBV29-1
D gene: TRBD1
clone size: -
CDR3 protein: CSVRTGGDYEQYF
CDR3 DNA: TGCAGCGTCAGGACAGGGGGCGACTACGAGCAGTACTTC

J gene: TRBJ2-5
V gene: TRBV12-3/TRBV12-4
D gene: -
clone size: few
CDR3 protein: CASSLVSQGVETQYF
CDR3 DNA: TGTGCCAGCAGTTTAGTCAGCCAGGGCGTGGAGACCCAGTACTTC

J gene: TRBJ2-7
V gene: TRBV4-2
D gene: -
clone size: few
CDR3 protein: CASSQAGGLTYEQYF
CDR3 DNA: TGTGCCAGCAGCCAAGCCGGGGGCCTTACCTACGAGCAGTACTTC

J gene: TRBJ2-1
V gene: TRBV7-6
D gene: -
clone size: few
CDR3 protein: CASSFFRGLANNEQFF
CDR3 DNA: TGTGCCAGCAGCTTTTTTAGAGGACTGGCCAACAATGAGCAGTTCTTC

J gene: TRBJ2-3
V gene: TRBV3-1
D gene: -
clone size: -
CDR3 protein: CASSHSWATTDTQYF
CDR3 DNA: TGTGCCAGCAGCCACTCATGGGCTACCACAGATACGCAGTATTTT

J gene: TRBJ2-2
V gene: TRBV4-3
D gene: -
clone size: few
CDR3 protein: CASSQDPGQSTGELFF
CDR3 DNA: TGCGCCAGCAGCCAAGATCCCGGACAGAGCACCGGGGAGCTGTTTTTT

J gene: TRBJ1-5
V gene: TRBV10-3
D gene: -
clone size: -
CDR3 protein: CAISEPNQPQHF
CDR3 DNA: TGTGCCATCAGTGAGCCCAATCAGCCCCAGCATTTT

J gene: TRBJ2-3
V gene: TRBV20-1
D gene: -
clone size: -
CDR3 protein: CSVSAVARTDTQYF
CDR3 DNA: TGCAGTGTTTCAGCGGTGGCCCGCACAGATACGCAGTATTTT

J gene: TRBJ2-5
V gene: TRBV4-3
D gene: -
clone size: few
CDR3 protein: CASSPESGETQYF
CDR3 DNA: TGCGCCAGCAGTCCGGAGTCAGGAGAGACCCAGTACTTC

J gene: TRBJ1-3
V gene: TRBV15
D gene: -
clone size: few
CDR3 protein: CATSRDQSLSGNTIYF
CDR3 DNA: TGTGCCACCAGCAGAGATCAGTCTCTCTCTGGAAACACCATATATTTT

J gene: TRBJ2-5
V gene: TRBV20-1
D gene: TRBD1
clone size: many
CDR3 protein: CSAPSRTGQETQYF
CDR3 DNA: TGCAGTGCTCCCTCGAGGACAGGGCAAGAGACCCAGTACTTC

J gene: TRBJ2-2
V gene: TRBV4-2
D gene: -
clone size: many
CDR3 protein: CASSQVLPDPKDGELFF
CDR3 DNA: TGTGCCAGCAGCCAAGTCCTACCGGACCCAAAAGACGGGGAGCTGTTTTTT

J gene: TRBJ1-1
V gene: TRBV9
D gene: -
clone size: many
CDR3 protein: CASSVGPLTEAFF
CDR3 DNA: TGTGCCAGCAGCGTAGGGCCACTCACTGAAGCTTTCTTT

J gene: TRBJ2-3
V gene: TRBV4-3
D gene: TRBD2
clone size: few
CDR3 protein: CASSQDRKREGTDTQYF
CDR3 DNA: TGCGCCAGCAGCCAAGATCGGAAGCGGGAGGGTACAGATACGCAGTATTTT

J gene: TRBJ2-1
V gene: TRBV11-2
D gene: TRBD1
clone size: -
CDR3 protein: CASSRTIDRGPVGEQFF
CDR3 DNA: TGTGCCAGCAGCCGGACGATTGACAGGGGGCCCGTCGGTGAGCAGTTCTTC

J gene: TRBJ2-1
V gene: TRBV3-1
D gene: TRBD2
clone size: few
CDR3 protein: CASSQDLRGRADEQFF
CDR3 DNA: TGTGCCAGCAGCCAAGATCTTCGCGGGAGGGCCGATGAGCAGTTCTTC

J gene: TRBJ1-5
V gene: TRBV28
D gene: -
clone size: many
CDR3 protein: CASRLGTASNQPQHF
CDR3 DNA: TGTGCCAGCAGACTCGGGACGGCTAGCAATCAGCCCCAGCATTTT

J gene: TRBJ2-7
V gene: TRBV29-1
D gene: TRBD2
clone size: -
CDR3 protein: CSAGRASGRLYEQYF
CDR3 DNA: TGCAGCGCAGGAAGGGCTAGCGGGAGGTTGTACGAGCAGTACTTC

J gene: TRBJ1-2
V gene: TRBV28
D gene: -
clone size: -
CDR3 protein: CASSPRQIGYTF
CDR3 DNA: TGTGCCAGCAGTCCCCGACAGATTGGCTACACCTTC

J gene: TRBJ1-4
V gene: TRBV12-3/TRBV12-4
D gene: -
clone size: few
CDR3 protein: CASSLTGGEKLFF
CDR3 DNA: TGTGCCAGCAGTTTGACAGGAGGAGAAAAACTGTTTTTT

J gene: TRBJ2-1
V gene: TRBV7-2
D gene: TRBD2
clone size: few
CDR3 protein: CASSLQTTSGIYNEQFF
CDR3 DNA: TGTGCCAGCAGCTTGCAGACTACTAGCGGGATCTACAATGAGCAGTTCTTC

J gene: TRBJ2-1
V gene: TRBV24-1
D gene: TRBD2
clone size: few
CDR3 protein: CATSDFPGTSGENEQFF
CDR3 DNA: TGTGCCACCAGTGATTTTCCCGGGACTAGCGGTGAGAATGAGCAGTTCTTC

J gene: TRBJ2-1
V gene: TRBV12-3/TRBV12-4
D gene: TRBD2
clone size: many
CDR3 protein: CASSTQTSGRPYNEQFF
CDR3 DNA: TGTGCCAGCAGTACTCAGACTAGCGGGAGACCCTACAATGAGCAGTTCTTC